A selection of T cell receptor beta chains follows, all from one sample in a study of shared clonotypes between healthy human individuals. Generated by immunoSEQ multiplex PCR, the TCRdb table keeps only in-frame clones and is missing some. The sample has roughly 1 million clones; around three quarters are singletons. Sequenced: memory CD4+ T cells from PBMCs. The receptors were gathered from a man between 18 and 35 years old in good health. Some clones in this sample may be carry-over from other donors' samples. CDR3s include the opening cysteine and the closing phenylalanine or tryptophan. The D gene is left open where the match is weak. Size values are once, few and many counts, or a class for expanded clones, and some rows have none.

j_call: TRBJ2-3; clone_size: -; d_call: -; v_call: TRBV20-1; cdr3_aa: CSAPGADTQYF; cdr3_nt: TGCAGTGCTCCAGGGGCAGATACGCAGTATTTT
j_call: TRBJ1-1; clone_size: -; d_call: -; v_call: TRBV6-4; cdr3_aa: CASSDSLGKNTEAFF; cdr3_nt: TGTGCCAGCAGTGACTCGTTGGGTAAGAACACTGAAGCTTTCTTT
j_call: TRBJ2-7; clone_size: -; d_call: -; v_call: TRBV9; cdr3_aa: CASSVNIQGEQYF; cdr3_nt: TGTGCCAGCAGCGTCAATATTCAGGGCGAGCAGTACTTC
j_call: TRBJ1-3; clone_size: -; d_call: -; v_call: TRBV29-1; cdr3_aa: CSVGQVSGNTIYF; cdr3_nt: TGCAGCGTGGGACAAGTCTCTGGAAACACCATATATTTT
j_call: TRBJ1-2; clone_size: -; d_call: -; v_call: TRBV7-9; cdr3_aa: CASSLEVGVYGYTF; cdr3_nt: TGTGCCAGCAGCTTAGAAGTCGGGGTTTATGGCTACACCTTC
j_call: TRBJ2-5; clone_size: once; d_call: -; v_call: TRBV2; cdr3_aa: CASSDYETGMRRETQYF; cdr3_nt: TGTGCCAGCAGTGACTACGAAACAGGAATGAGGCGGGAGACCCAGTACTTC
j_call: TRBJ1-2; clone_size: few; d_call: TRBD1; v_call: TRBV2; cdr3_aa: CASSRQGSNYGYTF; cdr3_nt: TGTGCCAGCAGTCGACAGGGCTCTAACTATGGCTACACCTTC
j_call: TRBJ1-2; clone_size: -; d_call: -; v_call: TRBV28; cdr3_aa: CASSSQGLTNYGYTF; cdr3_nt: TGTGCCAGCAGTTCTCAGGGGCTTACTAACTATGGCTACACCTTC
j_call: TRBJ2-7; clone_size: -; d_call: TRBD1; v_call: TRBV28; cdr3_aa: CASRSGQGASYEQYF; cdr3_nt: TGTGCCAGCAGGTCGGGACAGGGGGCATCCTACGAGCAGTACTTC
j_call: TRBJ1-3; clone_size: -; d_call: -; v_call: TRBV11-3; cdr3_aa: CASSFGSGGGNTIYF; cdr3_nt: TGTGCCAGCAGCTTCGGGTCTGGGGGTGGAAACACCATATATTTT
j_call: TRBJ2-1; clone_size: -; d_call: TRBD2; v_call: TRBV9; cdr3_aa: CASSDSGRARNEQFF; cdr3_nt: TGTGCCAGCAGCGACAGCGGGAGGGCCAGGAATGAGCAGTTCTTC
j_call: TRBJ2-6; clone_size: -; d_call: -; v_call: TRBV7-8; cdr3_aa: CASSRAVGANVLTF; cdr3_nt: TGTGCCAGCAGCCGGGCGGTTGGGGCCAACGTCCTGACTTTC
j_call: TRBJ2-3; clone_size: -; d_call: -; v_call: TRBV5-6; cdr3_aa: CASSLGQTDTQYF; cdr3_nt: TGTGCCAGCAGCTTAGGACAAACAGATACGCAGTATTTT
j_call: TRBJ1-1; clone_size: once; d_call: -; v_call: TRBV6-1; cdr3_aa: CASSEGHWNTEAFF; cdr3_nt: TGTGCCAGCAGTGAGGGACATTGGAACACTGAAGCTTTCTTT
j_call: TRBJ2-2; clone_size: -; d_call: TRBD2; v_call: TRBV4-1; cdr3_aa: CASSQLAGTNTGELFF; cdr3_nt: TGCGCCAGCAGCCAACTAGCGGGAACGAACACCGGGGAGCTGTTTTTT
j_call: TRBJ1-2; clone_size: -; d_call: TRBD1; v_call: TRBV6-4; cdr3_aa: CASSPPTGDAYGYTF; cdr3_nt: TGTGCCAGCAGCCCCCCGACAGGGGACGCCTATGGCTACACCTTT
j_call: TRBJ2-2; clone_size: -; d_call: TRBD2; v_call: TRBV4-1; cdr3_aa: CASSRTGRAGGVTGELFF; cdr3_nt: TGCGCCAGCAGCCGGACAGGGCGAGCGGGAGGGGTAACCGGGGAGCTGTTTTTT
j_call: TRBJ2-3; clone_size: -; d_call: TRBD1; v_call: TRBV6-1; cdr3_aa: CASSKQGVRTDTQYF; cdr3_nt: TGTGCCAGCAGTAAACAGGGGGTGAGGACAGATACGCAGTATTTT
j_call: TRBJ1-4; clone_size: -; d_call: TRBD1; v_call: TRBV28; cdr3_aa: CASSLRGQDREKLFF; cdr3_nt: TGTGCCAGCAGTTTAAGGGGACAGGATAGAGAAAAACTGTTTTTT
j_call: TRBJ2-1; clone_size: -; d_call: TRBD1; v_call: TRBV7-3; cdr3_aa: CASSFRWTGAFEEQFF; cdr3_nt: TGTGCCAGCAGCTTCAGGTGGACAGGGGCATTCGAGGAGCAGTTCTTC
j_call: TRBJ1-1; clone_size: -; d_call: TRBD1; v_call: TRBV29-1; cdr3_aa: CSTQGANTEAFF; cdr3_nt: TGCAGCACACAGGGGGCGAACACTGAAGCTTTCTTT
j_call: TRBJ2-7; clone_size: -; d_call: -; v_call: TRBV18; cdr3_aa: CASSPQVPTGSYEQYF; cdr3_nt: TGTGCCAGCTCACCGCAGGTCCCGACGGGTTCCTACGAGCAGTACTTC
j_call: TRBJ2-2; clone_size: -; d_call: -; v_call: TRBV5-1; cdr3_aa: CASSLLTPNTGELFF; cdr3_nt: TGCGCCAGCAGCTTGCTGACACCGAACACCGGGGAGCTGTTTTTT
j_call: TRBJ1-4; clone_size: once; d_call: TRBD1; v_call: TRBV28; cdr3_aa: CASNLGPGQFRLTNEKLFF; cdr3_nt: TGTGCCAGCAACTTAGGTCCGGGACAGTTCAGATTGACTAATGAAAAACTGTTTTTT